Below, 31 T cell receptor beta chains from the same sample are listed, as sequenced in a study of T cells after yellow fever vaccination. TCRdb re-derived calls from the 5' RACE reads in MiXCR, one entry per CDR3 protein. The sample yields about 310,000 distinct CDR3 sequences, approximately 3.9% seen once. Sequencing used PBMCs, obtained on the day of the yellow fever booster vaccination. These receptors were collected from a man between 18 and 35 years old who received the YFV17D yellow fever vaccine.

DNA of the CDR3: TGTGCCACCAAGGAACTGGACGGCTCCTATGGCTACACCTTC. It encodes CATKELDGSYGYTF. The chain carries TRBV24-1 and TRBJ1-2, with unresolved D. Germline V gene sequence: CDR1 KGHDR, CDR2 SFDVKD. Trimming left V 8 bases short and J 4 bases short, with 16 bases between. The CDR3 is 14 amino acids.

This clonotype was seen a few times. The V call is TRBV4-3, the J call TRBJ2-2; D perhaps matches TRBD1 (5 bases). The ends were cut back, 1 base at V and 3 bases at J, with 15 bases in the middle. Germline assignment: CDR1 LGHNA and CDR2 YSLEER. The CDR3 extends over 17 amino acids. CDR3 DNA sequence: TGCGCCAGCAGCCAAGGCGTGATCAGGGTCGACACCGGGGAGCTGTTTTTT. Its protein is CASSQGVIRVDTGELFF.

This clonotype was picked up many times. This chain joins TRBV5-1 and TRBJ2-3, with 7 nucleotides matching TRBD2. The CDR3 sequence is 17 residues long. Trimming at V came to 0 bases and at J to 0 bases, leaving 7 bases not matched to a gene. Germline CDR1 is SGHRS and CDR2 is YFSETQ. The CDR3 bases are TGCGCCAGCAGCTTGGGCCACGCGCGGGGGAGCACAGATACGCAGTATTTT. Its translation is CASSLGHARGSTDTQYF.

This clonotype occurred many times. In DNA, the CDR3 is TGTGCTAGTGGTTTGGTAGCAGGGATCTCCTACGAGCAGTACTTC. Its protein is CASGLVAGISYEQYF. This chain connects TRBV12-5 to TRBJ2-7; the D gene is possibly TRBD1 (5 bases). The length of the CDR3 is 15 residues. Per germline, CDR1 LGHNT and CDR2 FRNRAP. Trimming took 0 bases from V and 0 from J, leaving 9 bases between them.

This clonotype was seen at least ten times. The chain couples TRBV28 to TRBJ2-5; TRBD1 aligns across 9 bases. The germline gives CDR1 MDHEN, CDR2 SYDVKM. The CDR3 sequence is 16 residues long. Trimming took 9 bases from V and 4 from J; bases not matched to a gene: 15. CDR3 nucleotide sequence: TGTGCCAGTAAAAACCGGGACAGGGTTAAGGGAGAGACCCAGTACTTC. It translates to CASKNRDRVKGETQYF. Combining the CDR3 with reference TRBV28 and TRBJ2-5 gives the whole variable domain DVKVTQSSRYLVKRTGEKVFLECVQDMDHENMFWYRQDPGLGLRLIYFSYDVKMKEKGDIPEGYSVSREKKERFSLILESASTNQTSMYLCASKNRDRVKGETQYFGPGTRLLVL.

In this sample, this clonotype turned up many times. The V and J genes are TRBV6-6 and TRBJ2-2; D is ambiguous. This CDR3 is built from 14 residues. The germline gives CDR1 MNHNY, CDR2 SVGAGI (reference sequence). V was cut by 7 bases and J by 4 bases, with 13 bases left in between. The CDR3 spells CASIQSGRTGELFF. In DNA form, the CDR3 reads TGTGCCAGCATCCAATCGGGCCGCACCGGGGAGCTGTTTTTT.

This clonotype was observed at least ten times. The chain combines TRBV7-2 with TRBJ1-5; D unresolved. The germline gives CDR1 SGHTA, CDR2 FQGNSA. This CDR3 comprises 15 residues. V dropped 2 bases and J dropped 0 bases, with 8 bases sitting between them. For the CDR3, the DNA is TGTGCCAGCAGCTTACAGCTTTATAGCAATCAGCCCCAGCATTTT. Translating it yields CASSLQLYSNQPQHF.

This clonotype was seen repeatedly, ten times or more. This chain uses TRBV7-2 with TRBJ2-1; 15 bases align to TRBD2. CDR3 length: 16 residues. Germline V CDR1 and CDR2: SGHTA, FQGNSA. J was trimmed by 6 bases and V by 5 bases; bases with no gene match: 5. The CDR3 sequence: CASSTGLAGGVNEQFF. In nucleotides, the CDR3 is TGTGCCAGCAGCACGGGACTAGCGGGGGGAGTCAATGAGCAGTTCTTC.

In this sample, this clonotype turned up a few times. The V gene is TRBV11-2, the J gene TRBJ2-3; 10 bases agree with TRBD1. This CDR3 region has 15 residues. J lost 6 bases, V lost 5 bases, and 8 bases had no gene match. Germline-derived CDR1 and CDR2 are SGHAT and FQNNGV. CDR3 protein: CASSLTSGQGDTQYF. In DNA, the CDR3 is TGTGCCAGCAGCCTAACGTCGGGACAGGGGGATACGCAGTATTTT.

In its sample, this clonotype was seen many times. The gene calls are TRBV9 and TRBJ2-7, with D possibly matching TRBD2 (6 bases). Germline-derived CDR1 and CDR2 are SGDLS and YYNGEE. The CDR3 extends over 14 amino acids. Trimming pared 2 bases from V and 3 bases from J, leaving 12 bases between. The CDR3 bases are TGTGCCAGCAGCGTTTTGTGGGGGGACTACGAGCAGTACTTC. It codes for CASSVLWGDYEQYF.

This clonotype has more than one count but fewer than ten. The rearrangement uses TRBV7-3 and TRBJ1-2, with D possibly TRBD1 on 5 matching bases. Germline V gene sequence: CDR1 SGHTA, CDR2 FQGTGA. Trimming shortened V by 5 bases and J by 6 bases, and 16 bases separated the two germline ends. This CDR3 contains 14 residues. This CDR3 is CASSPGGTRDGYTF. The CDR3 bases are TGTGCCAGCAGCCCCGGCGGGACCCGGGATGGCTACACCTTC. Drawing the rest from reference TRBV7-3 and TRBJ1-2, the complete variable domain is GAGVSQTPSNKVTEKGKYVELRCDPISGHTALYWYRQSLGQGPEFLIYFQGTGAADDSGLPNDRFFAVRPEGSVSTLKIQRTERGDSAVYLCASSPGGTRDGYTFGSGTRLTVV.

Many counts were recorded for this clonotype. The V gene is TRBV4-3, the J gene TRBJ1-2, with D possibly matching TRBD1 (6 bases). Germline lookup yields CDR1 LGHNA and CDR2 YSLEER. The CDR3 loop spans 15 amino acids. V gave up 1 base and J gave up 4 bases, with 13 bases separating them. The CDR3 DNA is TGCGCCAGCAGCCAAGGGGGTCCGACAGGCTATGGCTACACCTTC. Its protein product is CASSQGGPTGYGYTF.

This clonotype was counted at least ten times. CDR3: CASSLRRVVKDEKLFF. The CDR3 nucleotides are TGTGCCAGCAGTTTAAGGAGGGTGGTAAAGGATGAAAAACTGTTTTTT. The chain carries TRBV12-3 or TRBV12-4 and TRBJ1-4; D is unresolved. CDR3 size: 16 residues. V lost 2 bases and J lost 6, with 16 bases in between.

This clonotype came up a few times. V usage is TRBV12-3 or TRBV12-4 and J usage is TRBJ2-1, with 7 bases identical to TRBD1. The trim removed 7 bases at V and 9 bases at J, leaving 9 bases unmatched. CDR3 size: 13 residues. The CDR3 region is CASTPDRAVEQFF. Here the CDR3 DNA reads TGTGCCAGCACCCCAGACAGGGCGGTTGAGCAGTTCTTC.

This clonotype has only a few counts. The chain combines TRBV12-3 or TRBV12-4 with TRBJ2-4, with TRBD1 identical over 10 bases. The V segment lost 2 bases and the J segment 6 bases; nucleotides outside the gene matches: 13. The CDR3 length is 18 residues. For the CDR3, the DNA is TGTGCCAGCAGTTTATCACTGGGTTGGGACAGGGGAGGAAACATTCAGTACTTC. This translates into CASSLSLGWDRGGNIQYF.

The V gene is TRBV12-3 or TRBV12-4, the J gene TRBJ2-7, with a tentative D call TRBD2 (5 bases). The ends were cut back, 1 base at V and 6 bases at J, with 10 bases in the middle. The CDR3 is 13 residues long. DNA for the CDR3: TGTGCCAGCAGTTTAGGAGGGTACTCCGAGCAGTACTTC. Translated, it gives CASSLGGYSEQYF.

As concerns this clonotype: A much bigger clone sits one base away, suggesting this may be a read error. The chain uses TRBV20-1 and TRBJ2-6; the D is unclear. Deletions cut 0 bases from V and 0 bases from J, with 6 bases between. Germline lookup yields CDR1 DFQATT and CDR2 SNEGSKA (reference sequence). This CDR3 is built from 15 residues. CDR3 nucleotides: TGCAGTGCTAGAGATGGATACTCTGGGGCCAACGTCCTGACTTTC. Translating gives CSARDGYSGANVLTF.

In this sample, this clonotype turned up a few times. The chain is built from TRBV6-5 and TRBJ2-5, with 10 bases lining up with TRBD1. The CDR3 extends over 18 amino acids. In germline, CDR1 is MNHEY, CDR2 SVGAGI. The V and J ends lost 0 bases and 5 bases, in that order; junction bases with no gene match: 12. CDR3 amino acids: CASSYSPRDRGFLETQYF. The DNA for the CDR3 is TGTGCCAGCAGTTACTCCCCCCGGGACAGGGGATTTTTGGAGACCCAGTACTTC.

This clonotype appeared many times. The V call is TRBV5-1, the J call TRBJ2-3; no clear D. This CDR3 has 14 amino acids. V lost 5 bases and J lost 2, with 12 bases in between. Germline CDR1 SGHRS, CDR2 YFSETQ. The CDR3 nucleotides are TGCGCCAGCAGTAAGGGCGTAGCCACAGATACGCAGTATTTT. Encoded protein: CASSKGVATDTQYF.

A few counts support this clonotype. The rearrangement joins TRBV4-2 to TRBJ2-3, with a tentative D call TRBD1 (5 bases). CDR1 is LGHNA, CDR2 YNFKEQ, per germline. The CDR3 is 16 residues long. The ends were cut back, 0 bases at V and 6 bases at J, with 16 bases in the middle. CDR3 residues: CASSQDWAVPGDTQYF. CDR3 bases: TGTGCCAGCAGCCAAGATTGGGCGGTTCCAGGGGATACGCAGTATTTT.

Only a few counts were recorded for this clonotype. CDR3 sequence reads: CASSQGRHETQYF. CDR3 coding DNA: TGTGCCAGCAGCCAAGGTCGCCACGAGACCCAGTACTTC. V is TRBV3-1 and J is TRBJ2-5; D remains unclear. CDR1 and CDR2 (germline): LGHDT, YNNKEL (reference sequence). V shed 1 base and J shed 5 bases, with 8 bases lying between them. This CDR3 is built from 13 residues.

This clonotype was observed many times. The J gene is TRBJ2-7, the V gene TRBV6-6, with D unresolved. The CDR3 spans 16 residues. The V gene's germline CDR1 is MNHNY and CDR2 SVGAGI (reference sequence). V lost 0 bases, J lost 0 bases, and 12 bases lay in between. The CDR3, as DNA: TGTGCCAGCAGTTACTCGAAGGTGCCTTCCTCCTACGAGCAGTACGTC. Encoded protein: CASSYSKVPSSYEQYV.

V gene TRBV5-5 combines with J gene TRBJ2-3; 7 nucleotides agree with TRBD2. The CDR3 is 17 amino acids. V lost 4 bases, J lost 4 bases, and 15 bases stayed unmatched. In germline, CDR1 is SGHKS, CDR2 YYEKEE (reference sequence). Written as DNA, the CDR3 is TGTGCCAGCAGCGGACGTCTTAGCGCGGGGGAAGCAGATACGCAGTATTTT. This encodes CASSGRLSAGEADTQYF. The entire variable domain, with the rest obtained from reference TRBV5-5 and TRBJ2-3, is as follows: DAGVTQSPTHLIKTRGQQVTLRCSPISGHKSVSWYQQVLGQGPQFIFQYYEKEERGRGNFPDRFSARQFPNYSSELNVNALLLGDSALYLCASSGRLSAGEADTQYFGPGTRLTVL.

The chain couples TRBV12-3 or TRBV12-4 to TRBJ1-5; no definite D call. The ends were cut back, 1 base at V and 6 bases at J, with 10 bases in the middle. The CDR3 extends over 14 amino acids. The CDR3 is CASSLGGFGQPQHF. For the CDR3, the DNA is TGTGCCAGCAGTTTAGGAGGTTTCGGTCAGCCCCAGCATTTT.

This clonotype was counted at least ten times. The chain combines TRBV12-3 or TRBV12-4 with TRBJ2-3; D is ambiguous. V lost 6 bases and J 4 bases, leaving 11 bases between the germline ends. This CDR3 has 13 residues. In DNA, the CDR3 is TGTGCCAGCAGGCCCCGGCCCTCAGATACGCAGTATTTT. Amino acids: CASRPRPSDTQYF.

The gene calls are TRBV7-2 and TRBJ2-1, with unresolved D. V was cut by 2 bases and J by 4 bases, with 9 bases left in between. The CDR3 consists of 14 residues. In germline, CDR1 is SGHTA, CDR2 FQGNSA. CDR3 sequence: CASSLLGPYNEQFF. The DNA for the CDR3 is TGTGCCAGCAGCTTACTAGGCCCATACAATGAGCAGTTCTTC.

The sample holds many counts of this clonotype. The chain is built from TRBV5-1 and TRBJ1-2; TRBD1 might be the D (6 bases). The V end was cut by 0 bases, the J end by 4 bases, with 19 bases between. The CDR3 contains 17 residues. CDR1 and CDR2 from the germline V gene are SGHRS and YFSETQ. The CDR3 sequence is CASSLESSGDVRYGYTF. The CDR3 DNA reads TGCGCCAGCAGCTTGGAAAGTTCAGGGGACGTACGCTATGGCTACACCTTC. Combining the CDR3 with reference TRBV5-1 and TRBJ1-2 gives the whole variable domain KAGVTQTPRYLIKTRGQQVTLSCSPISGHRSVSWYQQTPGQGLQFLFEYFSETQRNKGNFPGRFSGRQFSNSRSEMNVSTLELGDSALYLCASSLESSGDVRYGYTFGSGTRLTVV.

This clonotype appeared a few times. DNA for the CDR3: TGCGCCAGCAGCTCCTTGGACGTCTACGAGCAGTACTTC. Translated: CASSSLDVYEQYF. The genes are TRBV5-1 and TRBJ2-7; unclear D gene. Trimming stripped 3 bases from V and 3 bases from J, with 10 bases between. Germline lookup yields CDR1 SGHRS and CDR2 YFSETQ. The CDR3 contains 13 residues.

The V and J genes are TRBV20-1 and TRBJ2-7; 10 positions agree with TRBD1. This CDR3 region has 15 residues. The V and J ends lost 0 bases and 0 bases, in that order; junction bases with no gene match: 2. Germline lookup yields CDR1 DFQATT and CDR2 SNEGSKA (reference sequence). As DNA, the CDR3 is TGCAGTGCTAGAGACAGGACAGGGGGCTCCTACGAGCAGTACGTC. Its translation: CSARDRTGGSYEQYV.

This clonotype was picked up many times. The chain joins TRBV5-1 to TRBJ2-2; 7 bases fit TRBD1. Germline values: CDR1 SGHRS, CDR2 YFSETQ. The CDR3 extends over 15 amino acids. With 4 bases clipped from V and 0 bases from J, the junction kept 3 bases outside the gene matches. DNA of the CDR3: TGCGCCAGCAGCACGACAGGGACGAACACCGGGGAGCTGTTTTTT. Translating it yields CASSTTGTNTGELFF.

This sequence joins TRBV7-2 and TRBJ2-1; TRBD1 matches 8 bases. The V and J ends lost 5 bases and 2 bases, in that order; junction bases with no gene match: 5. The CDR3 is 15 amino acids. Germline lookup yields CDR1 SGHTA and CDR2 FQGNSA. The CDR3 reads CASSPQGATYNEQFF. CDR3 nucleotide sequence: TGTGCCAGCAGCCCCCAGGGGGCCACCTACAATGAGCAGTTCTTC.